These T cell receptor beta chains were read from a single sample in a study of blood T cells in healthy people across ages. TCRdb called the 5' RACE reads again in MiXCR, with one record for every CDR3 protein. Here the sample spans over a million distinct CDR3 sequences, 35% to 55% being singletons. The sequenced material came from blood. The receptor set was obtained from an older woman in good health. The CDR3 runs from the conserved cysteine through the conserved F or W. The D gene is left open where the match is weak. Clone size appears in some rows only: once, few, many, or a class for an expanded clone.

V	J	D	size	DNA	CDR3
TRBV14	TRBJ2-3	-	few	TGTGCCAGCAGCCGCACTGGATTGGCAGATACGCAGTATTTT	CASSRTGLADTQYF
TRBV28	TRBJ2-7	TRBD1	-	TGTGCCAGCAGTTTCCGCCGACAGGGGGCTAGTGGCAATGAGCAGTACTTC	CASSFRRQGASGNEQYF
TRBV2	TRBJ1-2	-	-	TGTGCCAGCAGCCCAATGAGCCTTTCGATCCTGTATGGCTACACCTTC	CASSPMSLSILYGYTF
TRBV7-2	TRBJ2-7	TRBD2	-	TGTGCCAGCAGCTATAGCGGGGGGACCTCCTACGAGCAGTACTTC	CASSYSGGTSYEQYF
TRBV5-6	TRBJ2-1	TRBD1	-	TGTGCCAGCAGCTTGGTACAGGGGTTGAGCAATGAGCAGTTCTTC	CASSLVQGLSNEQFF
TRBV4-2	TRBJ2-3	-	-	TGTGCCGGCAGCCGTCTAGCGGAGGGGGATAGCACAGATACGCAGTATTTT	CAGSRLAEGDSTDTQYF
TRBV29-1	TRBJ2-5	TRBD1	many	TGCAGCGTTGAAAGCCGGACAGGGGCCGGGGAGACCCAGTACTTC	CSVESRTGAGETQYF
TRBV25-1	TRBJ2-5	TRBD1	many	TGTGCCAGCAGTGTACGGGACAGCGCTATCCAAGAGACCCAGTACTTC	CASSVRDSAIQETQYF
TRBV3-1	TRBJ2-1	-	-	TGTGCCAGCAGCCAAGATTGGAGGAGGGGGGCCTACAATGAGCAGTTCTTC	CASSQDWRRGAYNEQFF
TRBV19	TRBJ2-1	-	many	TGTGCCAGCAGCATTTCATACAATGAGCAGTTCTTC	CASSISYNEQFF
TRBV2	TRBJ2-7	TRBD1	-	TGTGCCAGCAGCCCAGAGGGACCGGGACAGGGGTTTTACGAGCAGTACTTC	CASSPEGPGQGFYEQYF
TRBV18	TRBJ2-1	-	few	TGTGCCAGCTCACCTACGCCGGGGGCTCGTGAGCAGTTCTTC	CASSPTPGAREQFF
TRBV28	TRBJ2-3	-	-	TGTGCCAGCAGTTCCCACGAGGGGGGCGGTTGGGCAGATACGCAGTATTTT	CASSSHEGGGWADTQYF
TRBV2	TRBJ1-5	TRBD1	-	TGTGCCAGCAGTGGGACAGGGTTAGTAAATCAGCCCCAGCATTTT	CASSGTGLVNQPQHF
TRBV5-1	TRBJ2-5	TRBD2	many	TGCGCCAGCAGCTCAGCGGGGGGGGCCCTCCAAGAGACCCAGTACTTC	CASSSAGGALQETQYF
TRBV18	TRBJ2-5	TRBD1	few	TGTGCCAGCTCACCCAGGACAGGAGCCGTAGAGACCCAGTACTTC	CASSPRTGAVETQYF
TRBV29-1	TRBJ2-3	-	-	TGCAGCGTTATGTCTCACACAGATACGCAGTATTTT	CSVMSHTDTQYF